This T cell receptor beta chain was profiled in a study of control samples from healthy donors and cancer patients (TCRdb year 2020). To prepare the library, the immunoSEQ multiplex PCR assay was applied. As stored in TCRdb, this immuneACCESS dataset retains in-frame rearrangements with V and J assigned. A fraction of the clones does not appear; measured against another copy, unresolved V genes explain less than half of the discrepancy, and the remainder lacks a known reason. Here the sample has more than 140,000 clones; approximately 94% occur a single time. The top ten hold around 12% of the sample. On this clone itself: The antigen it binds to is not known. No qualities accompany the bases; no much larger clone lies one base away.

The CDR3 runs 17 amino acids, cysteine and phenylalanine included. The read is trimmed to its CDR3 DNA, 51 bases read in frame from base 1. CDR1 and CDR2, per the germline V gene, are MDHEN and SYDVKM. Trimming takes 7 bases from V and 0 bases from J, and the germline ends sit 18 bases apart. Sequenced material: blood. The sequence came from a man aged 35 to 55 in good health. The chain couples TRBV28 to TRBJ1-4; no confident D gene assignment can be made. The nucleotide sequence is given as TGTGCCAGCACCCACCTGCCCCAGGAACCAACTAATGAAAAACTGTTTTTT. Its protein reads: CASTHLPQEPTNEKLFF. With all but the CDR3 taken from the reference TRBV28 and TRBJ1-4 genes, the full variable domain is: DVKVTQSSRYLVKRTGEKVFLECVQDMDHENMFWYRQDPGLGLRLIYFSYDVKMKEKGDIPEGYSVSREKKERFSLILESASTNQTSMYLCASTHLPQEPTNEKLFFGSGTQLSVL.